This TCR beta chain came from a study of T cells in Graves' hyperthyroidism and ophthalmopathy. With 2 bases removed from V and 4 bases from J, the gap between germline ends came to 13 bases. The germline CDR1 and CDR2 sequences are SGHRS and YFSETQ. The CDR3 spans 15 residues. TCR beta CDR3 region amplification was performed from RNA transcripts. HTBI primers drove first-round RT-PCR of the TCR CDR3. TCRdb called the multiplex PCR reads again in MiXCR, with one record for every CDR3 protein. Of a few hundred thousand distinct CDR3 sequences in the sample, 14% were seen once. There are a few counts of this clonotype.

Sequenced: blood. The chain uses TRBV5-1 and TRBJ1-3; no reliable D call. The sequence was collected from a woman in her 30s with Graves' ophthalmopathy. CDR3 nucleotides: TGCGCCAGCAGCTTTGGGAACGCGCAGGGAAACACCATATATTTT. Translating it yields CASSFGNAQGNTIYF.